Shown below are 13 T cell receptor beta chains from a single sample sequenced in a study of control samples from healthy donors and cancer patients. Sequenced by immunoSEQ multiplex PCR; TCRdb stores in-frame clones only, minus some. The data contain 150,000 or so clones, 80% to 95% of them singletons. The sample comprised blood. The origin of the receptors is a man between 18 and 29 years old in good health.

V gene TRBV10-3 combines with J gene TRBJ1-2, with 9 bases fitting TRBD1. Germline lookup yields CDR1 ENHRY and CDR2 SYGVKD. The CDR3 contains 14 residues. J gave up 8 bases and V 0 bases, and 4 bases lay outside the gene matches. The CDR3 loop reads CAISESGTGQGYTF. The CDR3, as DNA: TGTGCCATCAGTGAGTCAGGGACAGGGCAAGGCTACACCTTC.

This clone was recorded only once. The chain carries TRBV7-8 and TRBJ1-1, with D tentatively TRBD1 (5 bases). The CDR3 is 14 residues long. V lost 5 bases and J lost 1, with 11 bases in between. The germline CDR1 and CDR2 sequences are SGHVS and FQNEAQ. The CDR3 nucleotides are TGTGCCAGCAGCCCGTTGACAGCGAACACTGAAGCTTTCTTT. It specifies CASSPLTANTEAFF.

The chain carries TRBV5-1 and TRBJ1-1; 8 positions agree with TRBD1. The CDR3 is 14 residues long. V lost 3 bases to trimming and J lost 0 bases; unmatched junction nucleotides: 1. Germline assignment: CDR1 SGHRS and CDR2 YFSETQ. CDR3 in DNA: TGCGCCAGCAGCTCGACAGGGGTGAACACTGAAGCTTTCTTT. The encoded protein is CASSSTGVNTEAFF.

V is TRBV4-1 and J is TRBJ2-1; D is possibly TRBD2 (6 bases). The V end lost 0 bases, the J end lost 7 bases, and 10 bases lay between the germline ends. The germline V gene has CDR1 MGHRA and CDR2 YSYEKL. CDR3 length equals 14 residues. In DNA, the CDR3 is TGCGCCAGCAGCCAAGACCTGGGGGGAAATGAGCAGTTCTTC. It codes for CASSQDLGGNEQFF.

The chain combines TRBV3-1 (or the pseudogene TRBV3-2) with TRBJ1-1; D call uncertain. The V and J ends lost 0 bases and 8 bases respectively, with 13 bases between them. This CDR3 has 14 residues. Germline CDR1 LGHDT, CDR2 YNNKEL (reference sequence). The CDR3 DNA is TGTGCCAGCAGCCAAGAGGGGTATCCGGACGAAGCTTTCTTT. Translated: CASSQEGYPDEAFF.

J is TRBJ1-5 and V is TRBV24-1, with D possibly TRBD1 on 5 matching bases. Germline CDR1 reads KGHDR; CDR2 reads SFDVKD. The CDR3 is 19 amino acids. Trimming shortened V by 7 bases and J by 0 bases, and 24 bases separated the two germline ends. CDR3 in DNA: TGTGCCACCAGCAACGATTTGTCAACAATGGGGGATAGCAATCAGCCCCAGCATTTT. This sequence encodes CATSNDLSTMGDSNQPQHF.

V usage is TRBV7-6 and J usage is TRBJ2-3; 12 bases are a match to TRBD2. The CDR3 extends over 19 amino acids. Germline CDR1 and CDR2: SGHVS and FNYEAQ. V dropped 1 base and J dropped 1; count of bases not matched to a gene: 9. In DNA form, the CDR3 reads TGTGCCAGCAGCTTAGAGTTGCTAGCGGGGGGGGAAGGCACAGATACGCAGTATTTT. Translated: CASSLELLAGGEGTDTQYF.

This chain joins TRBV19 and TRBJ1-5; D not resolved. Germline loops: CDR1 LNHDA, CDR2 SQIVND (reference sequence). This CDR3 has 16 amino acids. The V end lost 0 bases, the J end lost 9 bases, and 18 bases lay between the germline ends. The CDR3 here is CASSIDHPVARAPQHF. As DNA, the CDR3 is TGTGCCAGTAGTATAGATCACCCCGTAGCAAGGGCGCCCCAGCATTTT.

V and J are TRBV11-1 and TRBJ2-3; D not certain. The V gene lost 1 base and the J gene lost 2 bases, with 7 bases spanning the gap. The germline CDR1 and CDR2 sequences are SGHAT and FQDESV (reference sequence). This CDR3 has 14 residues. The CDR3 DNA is TGTGCCAGCAGCTTAGTACAGAACACAGATACGCAGTATTTT. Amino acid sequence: CASSLVQNTDTQYF.

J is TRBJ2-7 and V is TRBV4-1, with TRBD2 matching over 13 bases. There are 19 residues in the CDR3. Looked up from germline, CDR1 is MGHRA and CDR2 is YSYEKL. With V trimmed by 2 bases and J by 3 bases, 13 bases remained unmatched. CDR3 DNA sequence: TGCGCCAGCAGCCAAACAACCACTAGCGGGAGGGGTTTTTACTACGAGCAGTACTTC. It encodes CASSQTTTSGRGFYYEQYF.

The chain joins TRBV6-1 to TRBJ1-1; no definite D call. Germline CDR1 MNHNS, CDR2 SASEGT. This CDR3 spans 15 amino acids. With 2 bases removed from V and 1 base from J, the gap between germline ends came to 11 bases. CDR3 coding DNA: TGTGCCAGCAGTGAATCTATATACAGGAACACTGAAGCTTTCTTT. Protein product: CASSESIYRNTEAFF.

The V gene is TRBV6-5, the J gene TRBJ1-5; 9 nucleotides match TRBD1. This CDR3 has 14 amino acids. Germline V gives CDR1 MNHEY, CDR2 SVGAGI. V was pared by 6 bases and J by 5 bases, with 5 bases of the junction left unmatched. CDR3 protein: CASSLGTGHQPQHF. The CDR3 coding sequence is TGTGCCAGCAGCCTCGGGACAGGGCATCAGCCCCAGCATTTT.

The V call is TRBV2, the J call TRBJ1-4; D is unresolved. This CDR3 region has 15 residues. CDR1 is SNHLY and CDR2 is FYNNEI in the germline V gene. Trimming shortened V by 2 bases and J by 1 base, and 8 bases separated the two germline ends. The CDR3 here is CASSEWVGTNEKLFF. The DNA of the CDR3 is TGTGCCAGCAGTGAATGGGTAGGAACTAATGAAAAACTGTTTTTT. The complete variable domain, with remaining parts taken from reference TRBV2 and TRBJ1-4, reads EPEVTQTPSHQVTQMGQEVILRCVPISNHLYFYWYRQILGQKVEFLVSFYNNEISEKSEIFDDQFSVERPDGSNFTLKIRSTKLEDSAMYFCASSEWVGTNEKLFFGSGTQLSVL.